This T cell receptor (beta chain) appears in the sequencing data of a study of blood T cell repertoires in COVID-19. Study information: The origin of the acute and convalescent COVID-19 samples was the United States, Italy and Spain. T cells, B-cell-depleted T cells, or PBMCs provided the cDNA or gDNA that served as material.

This clone was picked up many times. The CDR3 extends over 16 amino acids. The V segment lost 3 bases and the J segment 2 bases; nucleotides outside the gene matches: 7. Germline lookup yields CDR1 MNHEY and CDR2 SVGAGI. In the original analysis: Reference gene primer amplification gave estimated nucleated cell counts. Some clones are missing from TCRdb's copy, which holds only in-frame ones; the method was immunoSEQ multiplex PCR. The V and J calls and clone size come from that table; D and trimming were worked out from the DNA. In the table there are roughly 190,000 clones, 84% of which are singletons.

The chain uses TRBV6-5 and TRBJ1-3; 7 positions agree with TRBD1. Sequencing input: peripheral blood. This clonotype originated in a woman in her seventies with active or convalescent COVID-19. The CDR3 DNA reads as TGTGCCAGCAGTTATGTCAGGGGGGAGCCTGGAAACACCATATATTTT. Protein sequence: CASSYVRGEPGNTIYF.